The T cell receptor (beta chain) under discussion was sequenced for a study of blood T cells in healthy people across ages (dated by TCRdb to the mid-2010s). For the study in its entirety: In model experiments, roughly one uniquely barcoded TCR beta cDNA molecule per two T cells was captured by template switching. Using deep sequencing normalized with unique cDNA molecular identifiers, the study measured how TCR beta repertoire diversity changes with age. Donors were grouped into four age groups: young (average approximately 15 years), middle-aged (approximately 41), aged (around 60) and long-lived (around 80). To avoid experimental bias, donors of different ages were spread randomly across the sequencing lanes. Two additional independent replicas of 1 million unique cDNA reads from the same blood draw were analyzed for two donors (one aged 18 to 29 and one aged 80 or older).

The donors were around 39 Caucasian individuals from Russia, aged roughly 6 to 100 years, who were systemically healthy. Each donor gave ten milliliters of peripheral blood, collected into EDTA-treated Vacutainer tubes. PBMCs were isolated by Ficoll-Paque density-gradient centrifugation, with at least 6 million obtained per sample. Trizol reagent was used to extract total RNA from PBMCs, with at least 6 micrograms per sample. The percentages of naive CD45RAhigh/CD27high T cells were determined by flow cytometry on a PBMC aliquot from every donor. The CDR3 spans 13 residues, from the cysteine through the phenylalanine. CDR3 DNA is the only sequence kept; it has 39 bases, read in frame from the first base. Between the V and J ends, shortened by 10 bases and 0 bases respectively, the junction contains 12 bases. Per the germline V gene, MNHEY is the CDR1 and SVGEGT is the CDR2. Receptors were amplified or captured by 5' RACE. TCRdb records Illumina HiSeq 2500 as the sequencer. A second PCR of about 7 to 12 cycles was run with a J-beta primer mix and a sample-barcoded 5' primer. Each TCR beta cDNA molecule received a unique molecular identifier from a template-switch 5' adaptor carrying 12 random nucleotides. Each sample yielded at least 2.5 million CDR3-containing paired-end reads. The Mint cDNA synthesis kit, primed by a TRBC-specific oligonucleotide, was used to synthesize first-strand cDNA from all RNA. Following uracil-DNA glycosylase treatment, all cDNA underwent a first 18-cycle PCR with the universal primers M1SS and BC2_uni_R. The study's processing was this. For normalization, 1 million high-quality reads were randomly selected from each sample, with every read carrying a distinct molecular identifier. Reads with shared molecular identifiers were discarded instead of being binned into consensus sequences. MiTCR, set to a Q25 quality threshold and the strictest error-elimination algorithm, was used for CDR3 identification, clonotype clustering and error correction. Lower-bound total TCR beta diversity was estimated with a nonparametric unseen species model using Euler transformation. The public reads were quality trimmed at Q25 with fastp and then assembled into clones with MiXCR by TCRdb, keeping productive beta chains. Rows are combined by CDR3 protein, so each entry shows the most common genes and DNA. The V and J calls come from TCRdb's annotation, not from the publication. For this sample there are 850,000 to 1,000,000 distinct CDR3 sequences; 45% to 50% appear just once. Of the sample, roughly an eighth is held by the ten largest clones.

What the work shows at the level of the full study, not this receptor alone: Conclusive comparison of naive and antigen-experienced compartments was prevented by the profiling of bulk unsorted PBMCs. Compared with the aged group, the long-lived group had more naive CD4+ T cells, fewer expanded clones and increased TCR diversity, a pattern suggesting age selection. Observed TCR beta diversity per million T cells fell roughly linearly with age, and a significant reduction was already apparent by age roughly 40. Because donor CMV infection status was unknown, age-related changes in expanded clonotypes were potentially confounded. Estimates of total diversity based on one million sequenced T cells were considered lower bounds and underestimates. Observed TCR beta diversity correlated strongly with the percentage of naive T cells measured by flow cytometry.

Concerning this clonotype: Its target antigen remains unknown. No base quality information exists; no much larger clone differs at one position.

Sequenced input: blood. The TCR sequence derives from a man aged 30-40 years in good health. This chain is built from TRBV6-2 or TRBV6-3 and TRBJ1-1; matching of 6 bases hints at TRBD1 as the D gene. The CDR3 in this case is CAIEGHMNTEAFF. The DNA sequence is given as TGTGCCATCGAGGGACATATGAACACTGAAGCTTTCTTT.